The 9 T cell receptor beta chains below come from one sample, sequenced in a study of T cell clones after liver transplantation. The repertoire was sequenced with immunoSEQ multiplex PCR; TCRdb's copy has only in-frame clones and lacks some. The top ten clones hold around 0.8% of a sample with around 120,000 clones, approximately 90% of them seen once. The sample here was CD4+ T cells from blood, taken 12 months after liver transplant. These receptors were obtained from a human patient who received a liver transplant. Some T cells may arise from the graft donor.

The V gene is TRBV13, the J gene TRBJ2-3, with TRBD2 matching 8 bases. The J segment lost 3 bases and the V segment lost 5 bases, leaving 10 bases of the junction unmatched. Germline-derived CDR1 and CDR2 are PRHDT and FYEKMQ (reference sequence). The CDR3 totals 16 residues. CDR3 nucleotides: TGTGCCAGCAGCCTCAGAGGACTAGCTCGTACAGATACGCAGTATTTT. The encoded protein is CASSLRGLARTDTQYF. Full variable domain (outside the CDR3, taken from reference TRBV13 and TRBJ2-3): AAGVIQSPRHLIKEKRETATLKCYPIPRHDTVYWYQQGPGQDPQFLISFYEKMQSDKGSIPDRFSAQQFSDYHSELNMSSLELGDSALYFCASSLRGLARTDTQYFGPGTRLTVL.

This chain links TRBV7-2 with TRBJ2-7; D not resolved. Per germline, CDR1 SGHTA and CDR2 FQGNSA. V lost 1 base and J lost 5, with 12 bases in between. This CDR3 has 14 amino acids. Here the CDR3 reads CASSLGRSSHEQYF. DNA of the CDR3: TGTGCCAGCAGCTTAGGTAGGAGTTCCCACGAGCAGTACTTC.

J is TRBJ2-2 and V is TRBV5-1, with D possibly being TRBD2 (5 bases). V lost 5 bases to trimming and J lost 6 bases, with 5 bases between them. Germline V gene data show CDR1 as SGHRS and CDR2 as YFSETQ. The CDR3 is 11 amino acids. The CDR3: CASRGAGELFF. CDR3 nucleotide sequence: TGCGCCAGCAGGGGAGCCGGGGAGCTGTTTTTT. Filled out from reference TRBV5-1 and TRBJ2-2, the complete variable domain reads KAGVTQTPRYLIKTRGQQVTLSCSPISGHRSVSWYQQTPGQGLQFLFEYFSETQRNKGNFPGRFSGRQFSNSRSEMNVSTLELGDSALYLCASRGAGELFFGEGSRLTVL.

The J gene is TRBJ1-5, the V gene TRBV5-6, with 8 positions matching TRBD1. Trimming took 4 bases from V and 7 from J; bases not matched to a gene: 10. The CDR3 contains 15 residues. Germline V gene lookup returns CDR1 SGHDT and CDR2 YYEEEE. CDR3 bases: TGTGCCAGCAGCAGGACAGGGACCGGGGGACAGCCCCAGCATTTT. Encoded protein: CASSRTGTGGQPQHF.

The rearrangement uses TRBV2 and TRBJ1-2; a weak D match, TRBD1 (6 bases). CDR1 and CDR2 from the germline V gene are SNHLY and FYNNEI. The CDR3 is 14 residues long. The V gene lost 7 bases and the J gene lost 3 bases, with 15 bases spanning the gap. CDR3 DNA sequence: TGTGCCAGCAACGAGGGGGAGATTGACTATGGCTACACCTTC. This encodes CASNEGEIDYGYTF.

This chain uses TRBV18 with TRBJ1-3; tentative D call: TRBD1 (6 bases). The CDR3 is made up of 15 amino acids. The germline V gene encodes CDR1 KGHSH and CDR2 LQKENI. V dropped 2 bases and J dropped 4 bases, with 12 bases sitting between them. The CDR3 is CASSPRDTSGNTIYF. The CDR3 region has the DNA TGTGCCAGCTCACCAAGGGACACGTCAGGAAACACCATATATTTT.

The J gene is TRBJ2-7, the V gene TRBV5-1; D not certain. The CDR3 contains 12 residues. Germline values: CDR1 SGHRS, CDR2 YFSETQ. V shed 0 bases and J shed 6 bases, with 7 bases lying between them. CDR3 in amino acids: CASSLVPGEQYF. DNA of the CDR3: TGCGCCAGCAGCTTGGTCCCCGGCGAGCAGTACTTC.

The genes are TRBV7-9 and TRBJ2-7, with D hard to call. Germline-derived CDR1 and CDR2 are SEHNR and FQNEAQ (reference sequence). The V gene lost 7 bases and the J gene lost 7 bases, with 17 bases spanning the gap. The CDR3 totals 13 residues. CDR3 DNA sequence: TGTGCCAGCAACCTCAGCCCCCTCGGTGAGCAGTACTTC. This gives the protein CASNLSPLGEQYF.

This clone was seen only a few times. V is TRBV14 and J is TRBJ2-7; D perhaps matches TRBD1 (5 bases). Germline CDR1 reads SGHDN; CDR2 reads FVKESK. This CDR3 has 15 amino acids. Trimming cost V 0 bases and J 6 bases, with 15 bases left between them. As DNA, the CDR3 is TGTGCCAGCAGCCAAGAACGTCCAGGGTTGGGCGAGCAGTACTTC. It translates to CASSQERPGLGEQYF. The entire variable domain, with the rest obtained from reference TRBV14 and TRBJ2-7, is as follows: EAGVTQFPSHSVIEKGQTVTLRCDPISGHDNLYWYRRVMGKEIKFLLHFVKESKQDESGMPNNRFLAERTGGTYSTLKVQPAELEDSGVYFCASSQERPGLGEQYFGPGTRLTVT.